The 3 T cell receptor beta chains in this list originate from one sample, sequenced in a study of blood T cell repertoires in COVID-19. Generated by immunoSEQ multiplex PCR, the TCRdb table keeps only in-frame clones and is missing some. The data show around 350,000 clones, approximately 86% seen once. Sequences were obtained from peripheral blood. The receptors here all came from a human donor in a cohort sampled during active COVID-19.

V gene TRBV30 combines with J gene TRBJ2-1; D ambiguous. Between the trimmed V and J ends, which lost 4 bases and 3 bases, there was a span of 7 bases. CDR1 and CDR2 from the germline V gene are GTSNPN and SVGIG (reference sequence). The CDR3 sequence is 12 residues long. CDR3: CAWTFGYNEQFF. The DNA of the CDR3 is TGTGCCTGGACGTTCGGCTACAATGAGCAGTTCTTC.

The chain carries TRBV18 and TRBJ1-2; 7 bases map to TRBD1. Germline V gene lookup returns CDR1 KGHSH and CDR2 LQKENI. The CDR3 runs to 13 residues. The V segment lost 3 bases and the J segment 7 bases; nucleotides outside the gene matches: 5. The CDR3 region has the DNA TGTGCCAGCTCACCTGAAGGGGGCGGTGGCTACACCTTC. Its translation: CASSPEGGGGYTF.

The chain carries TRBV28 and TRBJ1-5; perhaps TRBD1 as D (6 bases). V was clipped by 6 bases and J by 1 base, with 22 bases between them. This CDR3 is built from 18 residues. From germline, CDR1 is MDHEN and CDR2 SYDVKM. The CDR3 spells CASRLPVGGAESNQPQHF. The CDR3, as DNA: TGTGCCAGCAGACTACCCGTGGGGGGGGCGGAGAGCAATCAGCCCCAGCATTTT.